This is a list of T cell receptor beta chains from one sample in a study of blood T cell repertoires in COVID-19. TCRdb keeps only in-frame clones here, not all; method: immunoSEQ multiplex PCR. The table shows under 350,000 clones, with about 86% occurring only once. Sequences were obtained from PBMCs or T cells enriched from blood (not recorded which). The receptors originated from a woman aged 40-49 years with acute COVID-19. Both conserved end residues are part of each CDR3. D genes are given only for firm matches. The size of a clone is reported for some rows only, either as once, few or many, or as a class for expanded clones.

>.|TRBD1|TRBJ1-2|13|TRBV24-1
CATSGQGIDGYTF
TGTGCCACCAGCGGACAGGGGATTGATGGCTACACCTTC
>.|.|TRBJ1-1|14|TRBV7-3
CASSYLGGNTEAFF
TGTGCCAGCAGCTACCTGGGGGGGAACACTGAAGCTTTCTTT
>.|TRBD1|TRBJ2-5|15|TRBV11-3
CASSSGQGAGETQYF
TGTGCCAGCAGCTCGGGACAGGGAGCAGGGGAGACCCAGTACTTC
>.|TRBD2|TRBJ2-3|14|TRBV27
CASSSKTSADTQYF
TGTGCCAGCAGCTCCAAGACTAGCGCAGATACGCAGTATTTT
>.|.|TRBJ1-1|13|TRBV7-3
CASSPGGNTEAFF
TGTGCCAGCAGCCCGGGGGGGAACACTGAAGCTTTCTTT
>.|TRBD1|TRBJ1-2|16|TRBV5-1
CASSLERDRASGGYTF
TGCGCCAGCAGCTTGGAACGGGACAGGGCTTCCGGGGGCTACACCTTC
>.|TRBD2|TRBJ2-1|17|TRBV10-1
CATNGRLAGERVNEQFF
TGCGCCACTAACGGTCGACTAGCGGGAGAGAGGGTGAATGAGCAGTTCTTC
>.|TRBD1|TRBJ2-1|15|TRBV5-1
CASSPDRGLYNEQFF
TGCGCCAGCAGCCCCGACAGGGGGCTCTACAATGAGCAGTTCTTC
>once|.|TRBJ2-6|16|TRBV6-5
CASSYSGISGANVLTF
TGTGCCAGCAGTTATTCGGGGATCTCTGGGGCCAACGTCCTGACTTTC
>.|TRBD2|TRBJ2-1|18|TRBV5-6
CASSRTLASGSSYNEQFF
TGTGCCAGCAGCCGAACCTTGGCTAGCGGGAGCTCCTACAATGAGCAGTTCTTC
>.|.|TRBJ2-7|15|TRBV5-1
CASSLLGGTSYEQYF
TGCGCCAGCAGCTTGTTAGGAGGGACCAGCTACGAGCAGTACTTC
>once|.|TRBJ1-3|17|TRBV4-3
CASSQEGTLRSGNTIYF
TGCGCCAGCAGCCAAGAAGGGACTCTACGCTCTGGAAACACCATATATTTT
>.|TRBD2|TRBJ2-2|14|TRBV4-1
CASSPGTSPGELFF
TGCGCCAGCAGCCCTGGGACTAGCCCCGGGGAGCTGTTTTTT
>.|TRBD1|TRBJ1-6|15|TRBV6-1
CASSEQGTGGSPLHF
TGTGCCAGCAGTGAACAAGGGACAGGGGGATCACCCCTCCACTTT
>.|.|TRBJ2-1|14|TRBV7-9
CATASLAFRGEQFF
TGTGCCACCGCGTCGCTAGCGTTCCGTGGTGAGCAGTTCTTC
>.|TRBD2|TRBJ2-4|19|TRBV3-1/TRBV3-2
CASSQVLAGGPLAKNIQYF
TGTGCCAGCAGCCAAGTGCTAGCGGGAGGGCCCTTAGCCAAAAACATTCAGTACTTC
>.|.|TRBJ2-7|15|TRBV18
CASSPPDGIVYEQYF
TGTGCCAGCTCACCACCTGACGGGATAGTTTACGAGCAGTACTTC